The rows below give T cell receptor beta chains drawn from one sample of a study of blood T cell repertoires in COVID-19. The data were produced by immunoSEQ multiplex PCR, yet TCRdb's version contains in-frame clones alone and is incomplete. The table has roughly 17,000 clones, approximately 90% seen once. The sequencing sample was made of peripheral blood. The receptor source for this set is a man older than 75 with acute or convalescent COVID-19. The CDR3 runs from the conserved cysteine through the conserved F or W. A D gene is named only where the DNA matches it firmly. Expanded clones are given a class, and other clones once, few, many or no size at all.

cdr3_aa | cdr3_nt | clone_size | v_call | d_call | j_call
CASSLVGRGDNYGYTF | TGTGCCAGCAGCTTAGTCGGCAGGGGGGATAACTATGGCTACACCTTC | . | TRBV7-2 | TRBD1 | TRBJ1-2
CASSLDGDYGYTF | TGCGCCAGCAGCTTGGACGGGGACTATGGCTACACCTTC | . | TRBV5-1 | . | TRBJ1-2
CAWSLNRASPLHF | TGTGCCTGGAGTTTAAACAGGGCTTCACCCCTCCACTTT | . | TRBV30 | . | TRBJ1-6
CASSLGTSGRTGELFF | TGTGCCAGCAGCTTGGGGACTAGCGGACGAACCGGGGAGCTGTTTTTT | once | TRBV5-4 | TRBD2 | TRBJ2-2
CASLRGRGSNSPLHF | TGTGCCAGCCTAAGGGGCAGGGGTAGTAATTCACCCCTCCACTTT | . | TRBV19 | . | TRBJ1-6
CASSQDKPPIAGVSEQYF | TGCGCCAGCAGCCAAGACAAACCTCCCATAGCGGGAGTCAGCGAGCAGTACTTC | . | TRBV4-1 | TRBD2 | TRBJ2-7
CSARWSAEQYF | TGCAGTGCTAGGTGGTCTGCGGAGCAGTATTTT | . | TRBV20-1 | . | TRBJ2-3
CASSSGGVSTDTQYF | TGTGCCAGCAGCTCGGGCGGGGTTAGCACAGATACGCAGTATTTT | . | TRBV5-4 | . | TRBJ2-3
CASSLAGWGHPNTEAFF | TGTGCCAGCAGCTTAGCGGGGTGGGGACACCCGAACACTGAAGCTTTCTTT | . | TRBV7-2 | . | TRBJ1-1
CSASRQGAYTIYF | TGCAGTGCTAGTCGTCAGGGGGCCTACACCATATATTTT | . | TRBV20-1 | TRBD1 | TRBJ1-3
CASSNGQGGSNQPQHF | TGTGCCAGTAGTAATGGACAGGGAGGGAGCAATCAGCCCCAGCATTTT | . | TRBV19 | TRBD1 | TRBJ1-5
CASSSGHQGGYTF | TGTGCCAGCAGCTCTGGTCATCAGGGCGGCTACACCTTC | . | TRBV7-2 | . | TRBJ1-2
CASSPRAREAGTGELFF | TGTGCCAGCAGCCCTCGAGCTCGGGAGGCGGGCACCGGGGAGCTGTTTTTT | . | TRBV5-4 | TRBD2 | TRBJ2-2
CASGGQSPARSGANVLTF | TGTGCCAGCGGGGGACAGTCACCGGCCCGCTCTGGGGCCAACGTCCTGACTTTC | . | TRBV2 | TRBD1 | TRBJ2-6
CASSQGSYNSPLHF | TGTGCCAGCAGCCAGGGCTCCTATAATTCACCCCTCCACTTT | . | TRBV5-6 | . | TRBJ1-6
CASSPGLAGGYEQYF | TGTGCCAGCTCACCGGGACTAGCGGGAGGTTACGAGCAGTACTTC | once | TRBV18 | TRBD2 | TRBJ2-7
CASSRDNGNQPQHF | TGTGCCAGCAGCCGGGACAACGGCAATCAGCCCCAGCATTTT | . | TRBV7-8 | . | TRBJ1-5
CASSPRSRGEKLFF | TGTGCCAGCAGCCCGCGATCAAGAGGGGAAAAACTGTTTTTT | . | TRBV7-2 | . | TRBJ1-4
CASSLGRLEGGYTF | TGTGCCAGCAGCTTGGGACGGTTGGAGGGTGGCTACACCTTC | once | TRBV5-6 | . | TRBJ1-2
CASTRTVFNEQFF | TGTGCCAGCACAAGGACAGTTTTCAATGAGCAGTTCTTC | . | TRBV6-5 | . | TRBJ2-1
CASRAGQSNSPLHF | TGTGCCAGCAGAGCCGGACAGAGTAATTCACCCCTCCACTTT | . | TRBV13 | . | TRBJ1-6
CAWSGPTLGGYTF | TGTGCCTGGAGTGGACCGACTCTCGGGGGCTACACCTTC | . | TRBV30 | . | TRBJ1-2
CASSIQGAGQPQHF | TGTGCCAGTAGTATTCAGGGGGCTGGTCAGCCCCAGCATTTT | . | TRBV19 | TRBD1 | TRBJ1-5
CSVDDRGDEQFF | TGCAGCGTTGACGACAGGGGGGATGAGCAGTTCTTC | . | TRBV29-1 | TRBD1 | TRBJ2-1
CASSQRGGQVYGYTF | TGTGCCAGCAGCCAAAGGGGGGGACAGGTCTATGGCTACACCTTC | . | TRBV5-8 | TRBD1 | TRBJ1-2
CASSYSRQSNQPQHF | TGTGCCAGCAGTTACTCGCGACAGAGCAATCAGCCCCAGCATTTT | . | TRBV6-6 | . | TRBJ1-5
CASSLMGQGGDTQYF | TGTGCCAGCAGCTTAATGGGACAGGGCGGGGATACGCAGTATTTT | . | TRBV7-3 | TRBD1 | TRBJ2-3
CASSRVSGTEAFF | TGTGCCAGCAGCCGGGTCTCGGGCACTGAAGCTTTCTTT | . | TRBV12-3/TRBV12-4 | . | TRBJ1-1
CATSGDRGRTDTQYF | TGTGCCACCAGCGGGGACAGGGGGCGCACAGATACGCAGTATTTT | . | TRBV15 | TRBD1 | TRBJ2-3
CASSQGATGYTF | TGTGCCAGCAGCCAGGGGGCGACGGGCTACACCTTC | . | TRBV14 | . | TRBJ1-2
CASSPNRGQDTIYF | TGTGCCAGCTCACCGAACAGAGGACAGGACACCATATATTTT | . | TRBV18 | TRBD1 | TRBJ1-3
CASSLAEGGNSPLHF | TGTGCCAGCAGCTTAGCTGAGGGCGGCAATTCACCCCTCCACTTT | . | TRBV7-2 | . | TRBJ1-6
CASTPRGNTGELFF | TGTGCCAGCACCCCCAGGGGGAACACCGGGGAGCTGTTTTTT | . | TRBV11-2 | . | TRBJ2-2
CASSAAGTTDTQYF | TGTGCCAGCAGTGCGGCGGGTACCACAGATACGCAGTATTTT | . | TRBV2 | . | TRBJ2-3
CASSRQGIGNTEAFF | TGTGCCAGCTCACGACAGGGGATTGGGAACACTGAAGCTTTCTTT | . | TRBV14 | TRBD1 | TRBJ1-1
CATSDVGSGGRNIQYF | TGTGCCACCAGTGATGTCGGTAGCGGGGGCCGAAACATTCAGTACTTC | . | TRBV24-1 | TRBD2 | TRBJ2-4
CASSVGRASGELFF | TGTGCCAGCAGCGTCGGGAGGGCCTCCGGGGAGCTGTTTTTT | . | TRBV11-3 | TRBD2 | TRBJ2-2
CASSPAGANYGYTF | TGTGCCAGCAGCCCCGCCGGGGCTAACTATGGCTACACCTTC | . | TRBV5-6 | . | TRBJ1-2
CASSLGQVTGELFF | TGTGCCAGCAGTTTGGGACAGGTCACCGGGGAGCTGTTTTTT | few | TRBV6-5 | TRBD1 | TRBJ2-2
CASTRTGTGVYGYTF | TGTGCCAGCACCCGGACCGGGACAGGGGTATATGGCTACACCTTC | . | TRBV2 | TRBD1 | TRBJ1-2
CASMRQGYEQYF | TGCGCCAGCATGCGACAGGGCTACGAGCAGTACTTC | . | TRBV23-1 | TRBD1 | TRBJ2-7
CAISEGQGNYGYTF | TGTGCCATCAGTGAGGGACAGGGAAACTATGGCTACACCTTC | few | TRBV10-3 | TRBD1 | TRBJ1-2
CASRPGQGLEKLFF | TGTGCCAGTCGTCCGGGACAGGGGCTTGAAAAACTGTTTTTT | . | TRBV19 | TRBD1 | TRBJ1-4
CSAEGTGEDTQYF | TGCAGCGCTGAGGGGACAGGGGAGGATACGCAGTATTTT | . | TRBV29-1 | TRBD1 | TRBJ2-3
CASSLARDKGYGYTF | TGTGCCAGCAGCTTAGCCCGGGACAAGGGATATGGCTACACCTTC | . | TRBV13 | . | TRBJ1-2
CASSTGPFPNYGYTF | TGTGCCAGTAGTACAGGGCCCTTCCCTAACTATGGCTACACCTTC | . | TRBV19 | . | TRBJ1-2
CAWSFPTGEAFF | TGTGCCTGGAGTTTCCCGACAGGGGAAGCTTTCTTT | . | TRBV30 | TRBD1 | TRBJ1-1
CASSFRLAGAQETQYF | TGCGCCAGCAGCTTCCGACTAGCGGGAGCCCAAGAGACCCAGTACTTC | . | TRBV5-1 | TRBD2 | TRBJ2-5
CASSLAGVGGNTIYF | TGTGCCAGCAGCTTGGCCGGGGTCGGTGGAAACACCATATATTTT | . | TRBV5-6 | . | TRBJ1-3
CASSLGTPRTDTQYF | TGTGCCAGCAGCCTAGGGACACCCCGCACAGATACGCAGTATTTT | . | TRBV7-2 | . | TRBJ2-3